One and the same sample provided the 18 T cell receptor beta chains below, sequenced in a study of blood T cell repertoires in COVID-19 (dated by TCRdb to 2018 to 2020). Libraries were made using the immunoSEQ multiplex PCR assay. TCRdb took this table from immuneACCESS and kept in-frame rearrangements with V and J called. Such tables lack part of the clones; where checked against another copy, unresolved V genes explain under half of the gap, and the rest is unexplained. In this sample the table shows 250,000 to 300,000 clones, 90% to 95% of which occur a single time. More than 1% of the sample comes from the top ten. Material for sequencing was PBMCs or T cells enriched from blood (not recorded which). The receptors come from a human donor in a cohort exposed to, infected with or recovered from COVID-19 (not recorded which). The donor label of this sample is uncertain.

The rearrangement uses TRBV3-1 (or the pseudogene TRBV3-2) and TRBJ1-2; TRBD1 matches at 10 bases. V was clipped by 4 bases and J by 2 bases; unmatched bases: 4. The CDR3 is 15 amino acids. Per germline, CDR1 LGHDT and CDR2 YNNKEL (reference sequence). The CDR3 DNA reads TGTGCCAGCAGCCCCCTGGACAGGGGGAACTATGGCTACACCTTC. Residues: CASSPLDRGNYGYTF.

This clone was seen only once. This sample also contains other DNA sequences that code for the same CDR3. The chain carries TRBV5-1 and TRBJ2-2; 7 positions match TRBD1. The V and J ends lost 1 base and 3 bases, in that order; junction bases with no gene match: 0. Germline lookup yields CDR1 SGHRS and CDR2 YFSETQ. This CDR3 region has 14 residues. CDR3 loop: CASSLTGDTGELFF. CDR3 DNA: TGCGCCAGCAGCTTGACAGGGGACACCGGGGAGCTGTTTTTT.

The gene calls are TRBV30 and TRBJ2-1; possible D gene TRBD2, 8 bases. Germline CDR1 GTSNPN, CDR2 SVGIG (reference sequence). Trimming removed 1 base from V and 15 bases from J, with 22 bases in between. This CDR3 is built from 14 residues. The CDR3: CAWSAFKAGAGGFF. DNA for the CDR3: TGTGCCTGGAGTGCCTTCAAAGCGGGGGCAGGGGGGTTCTTC.

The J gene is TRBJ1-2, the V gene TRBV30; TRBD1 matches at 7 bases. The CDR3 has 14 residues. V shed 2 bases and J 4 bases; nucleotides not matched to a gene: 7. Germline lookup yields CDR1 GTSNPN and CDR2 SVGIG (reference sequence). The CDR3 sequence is CAWSPAGGTYGYTF. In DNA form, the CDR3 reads TGTGCCTGGAGTCCCGCAGGGGGTACCTATGGCTACACCTTC.

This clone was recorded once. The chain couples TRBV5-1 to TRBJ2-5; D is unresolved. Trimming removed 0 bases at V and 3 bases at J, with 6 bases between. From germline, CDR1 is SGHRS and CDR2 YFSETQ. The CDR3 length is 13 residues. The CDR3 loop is CASSLVGEETQYF. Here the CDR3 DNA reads TGCGCCAGCAGCTTGGTGGGCGAAGAGACCCAGTACTTC.

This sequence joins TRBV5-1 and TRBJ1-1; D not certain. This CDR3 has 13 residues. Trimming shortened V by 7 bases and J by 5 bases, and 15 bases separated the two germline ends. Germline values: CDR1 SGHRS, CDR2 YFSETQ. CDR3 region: CASGLGRETEAFF. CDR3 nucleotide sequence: TGCGCCAGCGGACTAGGGCGTGAGACTGAAGCTTTCTTT. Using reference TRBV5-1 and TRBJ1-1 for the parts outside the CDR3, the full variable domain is KAGVTQTPRYLIKTRGQQVTLSCSPISGHRSVSWYQQTPGQGLQFLFEYFSETQRNKGNFPGRFSGRQFSNSRSEMNVSTLELGDSALYLCASGLGRETEAFFGQGTRLTVV.

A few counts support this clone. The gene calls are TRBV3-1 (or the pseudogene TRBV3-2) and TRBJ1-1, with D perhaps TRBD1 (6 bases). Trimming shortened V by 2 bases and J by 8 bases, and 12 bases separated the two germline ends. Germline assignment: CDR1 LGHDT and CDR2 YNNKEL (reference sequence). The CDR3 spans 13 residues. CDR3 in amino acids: CASSQKQGREAFF. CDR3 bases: TGTGCCAGCAGCCAAAAACAGGGTCGGGAAGCTTTCTTT.

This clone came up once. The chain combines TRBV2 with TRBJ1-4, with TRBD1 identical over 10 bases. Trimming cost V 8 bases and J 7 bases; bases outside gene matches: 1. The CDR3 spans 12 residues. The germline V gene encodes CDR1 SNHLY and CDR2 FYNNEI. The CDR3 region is CASGDRGEKLFF. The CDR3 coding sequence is TGTGCCAGCGGGGACAGGGGTGAAAAACTGTTTTTT.

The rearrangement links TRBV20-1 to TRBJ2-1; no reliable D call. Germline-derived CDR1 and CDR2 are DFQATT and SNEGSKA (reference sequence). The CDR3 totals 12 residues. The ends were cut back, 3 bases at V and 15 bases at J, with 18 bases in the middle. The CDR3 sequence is CSASPPWAASFF. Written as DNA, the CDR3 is TGCAGTGCTAGTCCTCCGTGGGCCGCCTCGTTCTTC.

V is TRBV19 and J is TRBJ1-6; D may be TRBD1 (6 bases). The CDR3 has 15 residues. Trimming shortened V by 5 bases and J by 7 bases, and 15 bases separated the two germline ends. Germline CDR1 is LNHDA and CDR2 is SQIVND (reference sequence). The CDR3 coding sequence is TGTGCCAGTAGTCCGGGCAGGGGCGTAAATTCACCCCTCCACTTT. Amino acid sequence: CASSPGRGVNSPLHF.

The CDR3 is CASSLPIDWSSGNTIYF. CDR3 coding DNA: TGTGCCAGCAGCTTGCCTATCGACTGGAGCTCTGGAAACACCATATATTTT. The chain recombines TRBV11-3 with TRBJ1-3, with D unclear. The CDR3 totals 17 residues. Trimming took 3 bases from V and 0 from J, leaving 15 bases between them. Germline V gives CDR1 SGHNT, CDR2 YENEEA.

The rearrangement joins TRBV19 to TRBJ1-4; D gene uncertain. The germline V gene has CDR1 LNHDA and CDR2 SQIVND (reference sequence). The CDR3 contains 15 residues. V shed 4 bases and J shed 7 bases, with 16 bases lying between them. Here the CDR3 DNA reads TGTGCCAGTAGTACCCCAAGAGACATGCGTGAAAAACTGTTTTTT. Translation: CASSTPRDMREKLFF.

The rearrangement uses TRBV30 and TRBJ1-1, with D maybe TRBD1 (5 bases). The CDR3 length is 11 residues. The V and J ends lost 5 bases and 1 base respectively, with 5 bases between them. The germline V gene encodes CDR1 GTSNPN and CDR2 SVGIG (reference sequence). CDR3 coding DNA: TGTGCCTGGGGGGCGAACACTGAAGCTTTCTTT. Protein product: CAWGANTEAFF.

CDR3 DNA: TGCGCCAGCAGCTTGGGGACTTCGGATGCTCAGCCCCAGCATTTT. Encoded protein: CASSLGTSDAQPQHF. The chain joins TRBV5-1 to TRBJ1-5; no reliable D call. V dropped 0 bases and J dropped 6 bases, with 13 bases sitting between them. CDR1 is SGHRS and CDR2 is YFSETQ in the germline V gene. The CDR3 is 15 amino acids.

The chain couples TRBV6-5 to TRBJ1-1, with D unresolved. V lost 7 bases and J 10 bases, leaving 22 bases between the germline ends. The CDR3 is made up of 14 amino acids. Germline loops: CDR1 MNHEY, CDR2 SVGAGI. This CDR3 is CASTTSPGRGVAFF. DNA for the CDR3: TGTGCCAGCACCACAAGTCCCGGGCGGGGAGTAGCTTTCTTT.

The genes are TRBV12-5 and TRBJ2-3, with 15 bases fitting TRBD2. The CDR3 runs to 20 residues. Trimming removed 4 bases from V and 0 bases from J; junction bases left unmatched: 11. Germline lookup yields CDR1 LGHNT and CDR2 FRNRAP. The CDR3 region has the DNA TGTGCTAGTGGTTGGCTCCTCGGGACTAGCGGGGGGCAGAGCACAGATACGCAGTATTTT. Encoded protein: CASGWLLGTSGGQSTDTQYF.

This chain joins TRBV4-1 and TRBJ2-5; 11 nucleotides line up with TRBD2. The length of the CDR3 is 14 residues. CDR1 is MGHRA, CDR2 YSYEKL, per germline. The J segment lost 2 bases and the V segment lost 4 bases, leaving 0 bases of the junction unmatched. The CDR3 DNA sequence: TGCGCCAGCAGCCGACTAGCGGGGCAAGAGACCCAGTACTTC. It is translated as CASSRLAGQETQYF.

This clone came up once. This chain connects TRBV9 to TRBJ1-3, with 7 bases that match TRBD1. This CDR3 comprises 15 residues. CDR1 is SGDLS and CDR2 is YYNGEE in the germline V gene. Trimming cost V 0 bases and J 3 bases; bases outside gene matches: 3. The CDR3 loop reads CASSVEGASGNTIYF. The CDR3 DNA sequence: TGTGCCAGCAGCGTAGAGGGGGCGAGTGGAAACACCATATATTTT.